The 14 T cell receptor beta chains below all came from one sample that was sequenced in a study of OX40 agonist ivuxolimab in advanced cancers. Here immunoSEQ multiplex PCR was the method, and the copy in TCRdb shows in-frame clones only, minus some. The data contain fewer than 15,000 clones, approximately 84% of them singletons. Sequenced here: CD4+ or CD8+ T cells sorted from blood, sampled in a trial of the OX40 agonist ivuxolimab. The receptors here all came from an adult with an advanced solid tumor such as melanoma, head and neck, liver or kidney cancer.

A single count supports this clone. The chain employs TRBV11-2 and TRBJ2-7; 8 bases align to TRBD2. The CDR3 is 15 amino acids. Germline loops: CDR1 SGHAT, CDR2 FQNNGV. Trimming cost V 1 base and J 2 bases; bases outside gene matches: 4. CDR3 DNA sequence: TGTGCCAGCAGCTTAGGGCAAGCGGGGGCCTACGAGCAGTACTTC. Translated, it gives CASSLGQAGAYEQYF. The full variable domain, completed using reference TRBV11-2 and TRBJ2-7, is EAGVAQSPRYKIIEKRQSVAFWCNPISGHATLYWYQQILGQGPKLLIQFQNNGVVDDSQLPKDRFSAERLKGVDSTLKIQPAKLEDSAVYLCASSLGQAGAYEQYFGPGTRLTVT.

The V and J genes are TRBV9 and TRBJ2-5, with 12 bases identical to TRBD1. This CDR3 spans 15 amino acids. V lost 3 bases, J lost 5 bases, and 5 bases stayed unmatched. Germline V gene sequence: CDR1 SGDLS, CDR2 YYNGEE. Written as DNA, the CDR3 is TGTGCCAGCAGCGAGGGACAGGGGGCGGAGGAGACCCAGTACTTC. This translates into CASSEGQGAEETQYF.

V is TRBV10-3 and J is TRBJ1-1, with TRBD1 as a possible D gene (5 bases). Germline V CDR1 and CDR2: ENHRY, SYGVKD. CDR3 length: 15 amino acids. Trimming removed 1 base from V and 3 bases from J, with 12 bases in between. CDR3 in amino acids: CAISEWSGGYTEAFF. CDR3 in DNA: TGTGCCATCAGTGAGTGGTCCGGGGGTTACACTGAAGCTTTCTTT.

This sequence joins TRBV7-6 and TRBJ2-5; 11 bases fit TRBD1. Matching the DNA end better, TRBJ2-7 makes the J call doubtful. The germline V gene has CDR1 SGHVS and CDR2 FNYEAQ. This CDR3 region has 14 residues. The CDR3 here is CASSPDRGLDEQYF. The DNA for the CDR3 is TGTGCCAGCAGCCCGGACAGGGGGCTTGACGAGCAGTACTTC.

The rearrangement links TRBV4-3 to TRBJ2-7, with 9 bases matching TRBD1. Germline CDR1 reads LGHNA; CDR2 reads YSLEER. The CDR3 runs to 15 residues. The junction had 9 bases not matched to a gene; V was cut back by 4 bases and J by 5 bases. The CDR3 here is CASSPGTGSINEQYF. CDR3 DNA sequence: TGCGCCAGCAGCCCGGGGACAGGGAGTATCAACGAGCAGTACTTC.

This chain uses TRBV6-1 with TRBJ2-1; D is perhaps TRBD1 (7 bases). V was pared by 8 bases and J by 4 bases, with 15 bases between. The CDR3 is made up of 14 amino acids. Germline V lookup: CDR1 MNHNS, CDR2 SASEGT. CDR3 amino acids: CASPSEGAYNEQFF. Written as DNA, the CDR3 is TGTGCCAGCCCATCGGAGGGGGCTTACAATGAGCAGTTCTTC.

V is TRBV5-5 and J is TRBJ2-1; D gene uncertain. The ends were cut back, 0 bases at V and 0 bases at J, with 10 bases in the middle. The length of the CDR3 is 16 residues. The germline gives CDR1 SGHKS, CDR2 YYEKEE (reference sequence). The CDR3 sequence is CASSLGLTSSYNEQFF. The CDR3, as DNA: TGTGCCAGCAGCTTGGGACTCACGAGCTCCTACAATGAGCAGTTCTTC. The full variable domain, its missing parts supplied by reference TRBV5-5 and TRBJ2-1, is DAGVTQSPTHLIKTRGQQVTLRCSPISGHKSVSWYQQVLGQGPQFIFQYYEKEERGRGNFPDRFSARQFPNYSSELNVNALLLGDSALYLCASSLGLTSSYNEQFFGPGTRLTVL.

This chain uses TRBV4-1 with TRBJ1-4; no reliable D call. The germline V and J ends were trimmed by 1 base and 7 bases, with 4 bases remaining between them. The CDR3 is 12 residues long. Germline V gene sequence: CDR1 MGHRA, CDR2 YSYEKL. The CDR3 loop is CASSQVREKLFF. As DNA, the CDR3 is TGCGCCAGCAGCCAAGTCCGTGAAAAACTGTTTTTT.

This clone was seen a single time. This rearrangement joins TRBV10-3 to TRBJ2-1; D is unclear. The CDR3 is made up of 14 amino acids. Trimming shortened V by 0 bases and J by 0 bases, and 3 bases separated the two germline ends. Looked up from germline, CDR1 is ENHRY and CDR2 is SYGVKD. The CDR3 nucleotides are TGTGCCATCAGTGAGTCGGACTCCTACAATGAGCAGTTCTTC. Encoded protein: CAISESDSYNEQFF.

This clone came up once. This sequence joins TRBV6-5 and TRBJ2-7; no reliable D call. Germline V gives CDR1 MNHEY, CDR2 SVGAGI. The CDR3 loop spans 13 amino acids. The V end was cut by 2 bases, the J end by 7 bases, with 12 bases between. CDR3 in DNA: TGTGCCAGCAGTTACCGGTCCGACGGGGAGCAGTACTTC. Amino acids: CASSYRSDGEQYF.

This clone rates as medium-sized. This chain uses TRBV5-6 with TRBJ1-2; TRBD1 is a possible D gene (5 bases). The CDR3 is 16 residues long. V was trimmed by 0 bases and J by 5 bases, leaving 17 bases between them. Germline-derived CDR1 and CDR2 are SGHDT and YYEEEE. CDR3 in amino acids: CASSLVGTTGGYGYTF. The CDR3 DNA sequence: TGTGCCAGCAGCTTGGTGGGGACTACCGGCGGATATGGCTACACCTTC.

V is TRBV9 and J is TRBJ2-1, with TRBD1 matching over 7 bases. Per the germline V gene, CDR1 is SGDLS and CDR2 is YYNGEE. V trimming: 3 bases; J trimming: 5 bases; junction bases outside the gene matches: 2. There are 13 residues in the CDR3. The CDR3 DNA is TGTGCCAGCAGCGAGACAGGGAACAATGAGCAGTTCTTC. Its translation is CASSETGNNEQFF.

The CDR3: CASSDSGDNTGELFF. The CDR3 DNA sequence: TGTGCCAGCAGTGATTCAGGGGACAACACCGGGGAGCTGTTTTTT. The chain has TRBV6-4 and TRBJ2-2; tentatively, D is TRBD1 (6 bases). Germline CDR1 and CDR2: MRHNA and SNTAGT. This CDR3 is 15 amino acids long. Trimming stripped 3 bases from V and 2 bases from J, with 10 bases between.

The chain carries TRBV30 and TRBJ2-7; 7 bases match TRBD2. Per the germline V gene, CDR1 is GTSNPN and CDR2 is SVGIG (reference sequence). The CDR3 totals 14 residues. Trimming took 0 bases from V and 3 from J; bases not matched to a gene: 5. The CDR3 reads CAWSVPSGSYEQYF. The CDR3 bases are TGTGCCTGGAGTGTCCCTAGCGGTAGCTACGAGCAGTACTTC. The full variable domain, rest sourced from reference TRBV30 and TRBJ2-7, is SQTIHQWPATLVQPVGSPLSLECTVEGTSNPNLYWYRQAAGRGLQLLFYSVGIGQISSEVPQNLSASRPQDRQFILSSKKLLLSDSGFYLCAWSVPSGSYEQYFGPGTRLTVT.